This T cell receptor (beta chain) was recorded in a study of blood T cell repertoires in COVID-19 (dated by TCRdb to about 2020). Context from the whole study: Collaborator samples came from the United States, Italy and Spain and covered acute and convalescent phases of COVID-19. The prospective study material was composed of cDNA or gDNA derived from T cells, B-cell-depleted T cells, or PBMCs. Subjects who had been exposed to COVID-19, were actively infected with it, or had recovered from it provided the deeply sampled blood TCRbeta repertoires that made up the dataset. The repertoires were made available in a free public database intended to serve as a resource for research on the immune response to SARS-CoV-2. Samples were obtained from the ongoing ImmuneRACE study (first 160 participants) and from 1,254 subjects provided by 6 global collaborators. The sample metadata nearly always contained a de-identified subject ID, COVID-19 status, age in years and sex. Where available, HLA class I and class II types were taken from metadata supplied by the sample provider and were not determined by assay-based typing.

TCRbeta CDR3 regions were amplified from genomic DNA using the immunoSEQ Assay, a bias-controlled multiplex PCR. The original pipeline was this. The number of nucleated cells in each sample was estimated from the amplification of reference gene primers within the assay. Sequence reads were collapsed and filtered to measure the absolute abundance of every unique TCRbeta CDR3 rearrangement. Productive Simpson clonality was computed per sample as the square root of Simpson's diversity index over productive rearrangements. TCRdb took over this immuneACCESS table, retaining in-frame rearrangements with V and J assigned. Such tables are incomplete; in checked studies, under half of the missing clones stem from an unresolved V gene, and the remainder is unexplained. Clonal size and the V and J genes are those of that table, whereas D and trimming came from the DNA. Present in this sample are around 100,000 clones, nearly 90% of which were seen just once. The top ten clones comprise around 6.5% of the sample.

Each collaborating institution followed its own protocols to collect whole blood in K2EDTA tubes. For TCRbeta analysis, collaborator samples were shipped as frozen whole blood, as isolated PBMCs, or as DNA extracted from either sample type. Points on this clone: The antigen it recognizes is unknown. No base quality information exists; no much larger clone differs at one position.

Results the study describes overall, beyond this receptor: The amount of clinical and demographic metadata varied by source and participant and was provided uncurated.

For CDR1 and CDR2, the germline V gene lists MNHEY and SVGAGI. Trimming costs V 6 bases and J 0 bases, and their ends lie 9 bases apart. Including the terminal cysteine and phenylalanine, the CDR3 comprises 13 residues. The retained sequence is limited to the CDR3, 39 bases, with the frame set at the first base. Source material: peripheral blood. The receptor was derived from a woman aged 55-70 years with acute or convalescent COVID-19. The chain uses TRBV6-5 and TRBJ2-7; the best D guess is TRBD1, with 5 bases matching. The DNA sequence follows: TGTGCCAGCAGCCCAGGGTTCTCCTACGAGCAGTACTTC. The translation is CASSPGFSYEQYF.